Presented here are 3 T cell receptor beta chains from one specimen sequenced in a study of shared clonotypes between healthy human individuals. The table came from immunoSEQ multiplex PCR; TCRdb's copy has only in-frame clones and leaves some out. The table shows more than 1,200,000 clones, with around 98.5% occurring only once. Source material: naive CD4+ T cells sorted from blood. The sample's subset: CD45RA+ positively selected. Receptors were obtained from a man younger than 40 in good health.

This sequence joins TRBV4-1 and TRBJ2-1, with no clear D. Trimming pared 1 base from V and 10 bases from J, leaving 17 bases between. This CDR3 contains 15 residues. The germline gives CDR1 MGHRA, CDR2 YSYEKL. The chain's CDR3 is CASSQATTVWPEQFF. CDR3 nucleotides: TGCGCCAGCAGCCAAGCCACCACTGTTTGGCCCGAGCAGTTCTTC.

The rearrangement links TRBV13 to TRBJ2-2; a weak D match, TRBD1 (6 bases). V was trimmed by 5 bases and J by 1 base, leaving 14 bases between them. The CDR3 has 16 amino acids. In germline, CDR1 is PRHDT, CDR2 FYEKMQ (reference sequence). The CDR3 DNA reads TGTGCCAGCAGCCCAGAAGACAGGTGGAACACCGGGGAGCTGTTTTTT. It specifies CASSPEDRWNTGELFF.

V is TRBV14 and J is TRBJ2-5; 12 nucleotides align to TRBD2. The CDR3 contains 15 residues. Per germline, CDR1 SGHDN and CDR2 FVKESK. V shed 5 bases and J 5 bases; nucleotides not matched to a gene: 6. The CDR3 is CASSKTSGSVETQYF. DNA of the CDR3: TGTGCCAGCAGCAAGACTAGCGGGAGCGTGGAGACCCAGTACTTC.